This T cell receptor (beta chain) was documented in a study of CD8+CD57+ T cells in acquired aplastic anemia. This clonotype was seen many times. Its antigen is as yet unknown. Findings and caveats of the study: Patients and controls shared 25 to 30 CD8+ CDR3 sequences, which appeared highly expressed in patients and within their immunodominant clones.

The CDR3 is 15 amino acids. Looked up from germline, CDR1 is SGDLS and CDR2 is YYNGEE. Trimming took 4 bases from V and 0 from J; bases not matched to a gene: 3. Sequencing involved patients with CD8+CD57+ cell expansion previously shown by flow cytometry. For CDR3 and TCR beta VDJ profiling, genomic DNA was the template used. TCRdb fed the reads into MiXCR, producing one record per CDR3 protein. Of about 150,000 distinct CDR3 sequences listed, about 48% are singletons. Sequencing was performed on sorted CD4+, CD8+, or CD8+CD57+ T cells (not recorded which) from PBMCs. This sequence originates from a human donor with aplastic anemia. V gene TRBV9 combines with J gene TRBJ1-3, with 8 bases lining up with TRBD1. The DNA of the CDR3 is TGTGCCAGCAGCACTGGACAGGGCTCTGGAAACACCATATATTTT. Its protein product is CASSTGQGSGNTIYF.